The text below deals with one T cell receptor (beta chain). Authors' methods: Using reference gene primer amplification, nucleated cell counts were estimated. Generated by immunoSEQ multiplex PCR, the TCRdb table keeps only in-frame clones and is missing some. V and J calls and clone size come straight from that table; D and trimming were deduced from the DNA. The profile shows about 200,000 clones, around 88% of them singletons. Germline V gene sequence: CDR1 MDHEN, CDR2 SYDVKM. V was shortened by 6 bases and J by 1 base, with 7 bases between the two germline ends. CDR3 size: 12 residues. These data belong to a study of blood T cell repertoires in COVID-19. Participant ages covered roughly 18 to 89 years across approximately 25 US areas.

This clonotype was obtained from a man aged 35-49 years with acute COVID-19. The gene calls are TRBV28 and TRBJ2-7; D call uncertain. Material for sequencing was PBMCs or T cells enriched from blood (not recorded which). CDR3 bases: TGTGCCAGCAGGGCGGAATCCTACGAGCAGTACTTC. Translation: CASRAESYEQYF.